Listed below are T cell receptor beta chains from one sample, sequenced in a study of shared clonotypes between healthy human individuals. Libraries were prepared by immunoSEQ multiplex PCR; TCRdb keeps only in-frame clonotypes and omits some of them. The profile shows about 490,000 clones, 79% of them singletons. Sequenced: PBMCs. These receptors came from a woman aged 40-49 years in good health. Some clones in this sample may be carry-over from other donors' samples. Both conserved end residues are part of each CDR3. D genes are given only for firm matches. Clone size is given for some rows only: seen once, a few or many times, or a class if the clone is expanded.

>TRBJ2-7|-|-|TRBV7-2
CASSLGGTKLEQYF
TGTGCCAGCAGCTTAGGAGGTACCAAACTCGAGCAGTACTTC
>TRBJ1-4|-|-|TRBV19
CASSTNQNEKLFF
TGTGCCAGTAGTACCAACCAAAATGAAAAACTGTTTTTT
>TRBJ2-7|TRBD2|-|TRBV27
CASAPSSGSTYEQYF
TGTGCCAGCGCCCCGTCTAGCGGGAGTACCTACGAGCAGTACTTC
>TRBJ2-1|TRBD2|-|TRBV4-3
CASSQEAGLAGGEQFF
TGCGCCAGCAGCCAAGAGGCAGGACTAGCGGGGGGAGAGCAGTTCTTC
>TRBJ1-1|-|few|TRBV30
CAWSVGLDYTEAFF
TGTGCCTGGAGTGTGGGTTTGGATTATACTGAAGCTTTCTTT
>TRBJ2-7|-|-|TRBV30
CAWSRGATDYEQYF
TGTGCCTGGAGTCGGGGGGCCACGGACTACGAGCAGTACTTC
>TRBJ2-7|-|-|TRBV2
CASSGDNYEQYF
TGTGCCAGCAGTGGGGACAACTACGAGCAGTACTTC
>TRBJ1-1|-|once|TRBV28
CASSFFADTEAFF
TGTGCCAGCAGTTTTTTCGCGGACACTGAAGCTTTCTTT
>TRBJ2-1|-|-|TRBV27
CASSFLSRGGNEQFF
TGTGCCAGCAGTTTCCTAAGCAGGGGAGGAAATGAGCAGTTCTTC
>TRBJ1-2|-|-|TRBV7-3
CASSLGDTNYGYTF
TGTGCCAGCAGCTTAGGCGATACGAACTATGGCTACACCTTC
>TRBJ2-5|-|-|TRBV7-6
CASSLLGSGVGETQYF
TGTGCCAGCAGCTTATTGGGGTCTGGGGTTGGAGAGACCCAGTACTTC
>TRBJ1-6|TRBD1|many|TRBV6-1
CAIQQGDANSPLHF
TGTGCGATACAGCAGGGGGACGCAAATTCACCCCTCCACTTT
>TRBJ2-7|TRBD2|-|TRBV7-8
CASSSGLAGVYEQYF
TGTGCCAGCAGCTCAGGACTAGCGGGAGTCTACGAGCAGTACTTC
>TRBJ2-1|TRBD2|-|TRBV30
CAWYDSGLDNEQFF
TGTGCCTGGTATGATAGCGGGTTGGACAATGAGCAGTTCTTC
>TRBJ1-2|-|-|TRBV6-1
CASRGLANYGYTF
TGTGCCAGCAGAGGCCTTGCTAACTATGGCTACACCTTC
>TRBJ2-2|-|once|TRBV5-1
CASSYWGRDTGELFF
TGCGCCAGCAGCTACTGGGGTCGAGACACCGGGGAGCTGTTTTTT
>TRBJ2-3|TRBD2|-|TRBV11-2
CASSNQRGGTDTQYF
TGTGCCAGCAGTAATCAGCGGGGGGGCACAGATACGCAGTATTTT
>TRBJ1-1|TRBD1|-|TRBV19
CASTPTGGTEAFF
TGTGCCAGTACTCCGACAGGGGGCACTGAAGCTTTCTTT
>TRBJ2-1|TRBD2|-|TRBV27
CASRLAGYNEQFF
TGTGCCAGCAGACTAGCGGGGTACAATGAGCAGTTCTTC
>TRBJ1-4|-|-|TRBV5-8
CASSSPWRAPDNEKLFF
TGTGCCAGCAGCTCGCCCTGGAGGGCACCAGATAATGAAAAACTGTTTTTT
>TRBJ1-1|TRBD1|few|TRBV6-1
CASSKYGTGPTEAFF
TGTGCCAGCAGTAAATACGGGACAGGGCCCACTGAAGCTTTCTTT
>TRBJ2-6|-|-|TRBV7-3
CASFTRRYSGANVLTF
TGTGCCAGCTTCACCCGTCGGTACTCTGGGGCCAACGTCCTGACTTTC
>TRBJ1-3|-|-|TRBV5-1
CASSLDVDGRGNTIYF
TGCGCCAGCAGCTTGGATGTGGACGGGCGCGGAAACACCATATATTTT
>TRBJ2-7|TRBD1|-|TRBV4-1
CASSQVKTGSYEQYF
TGCGCCAGCAGCCAAGTCAAGACAGGGTCCTACGAGCAGTACTTC
>TRBJ2-7|-|-|TRBV15
CATSRELGTAYEQYF
TGTGCCACCAGCAGAGAACTGGGGACGGCCTACGAGCAGTACTTC
>TRBJ2-7|-|-|TRBV27
CASSPTAGGTYEQYF
TGTGCCAGCAGCCCTACAGCCGGAGGGACTTACGAGCAGTACTTC
>TRBJ2-1|TRBD2|-|TRBV7-3
CASSKSGTSGSQFF
TGTGCCAGCAGCAAATCCGGGACTAGCGGGTCTCAGTTCTTC
>TRBJ2-5|-|-|TRBV5-1
CASTQGGAQETQYF
TGCGCCAGCACTCAGGGTGGCGCCCAAGAGACCCAGTACTTC
>TRBJ2-3|-|-|TRBV18
CASSRASTDTQYF
TGTGCCAGCTCACGAGCTAGCACAGATACGCAGTATTTT
>TRBJ2-7|TRBD1|-|TRBV27
CASRARDRGYEQYF
TGTGCCAGCAGAGCCCGGGACAGAGGATACGAGCAGTACTTC
>TRBJ1-4|-|-|TRBV28
CASIAVPVRDYSEKLFF
TGTGCCAGCATTGCCGTGCCGGTCAGGGACTACTCTGAAAAACTGTTTTTT